The sequence of this T cell receptor (beta chain) was determined in a study of a mutant IDH1 vaccine in newly diagnosed glioma. Study findings and constraints: In 80% to 95% of patients, immune responses induced by the vaccine occurred.

The time point is: week 35, safety follow-up. The vaccine gave 300 ug of a 20-mer mutant IDH1 peptide subcutaneously per dose. As regards this clone: The antigen remains undetermined.

Produced via immunoSEQ multiplex PCR; TCRdb's table is partial and in-frame only. In the table there are 29,000 or so clones, roughly 82% of which are singletons. This TCR was sampled from a man between 45 and 60 years old with glioma. The source material was PBMCs, sampled from a glioma patient whose treatment included an IDH1 peptide vaccine.

CDR3 loop: CASSQLFRALTSEQYF. CDR3 bases: TGTGCCAGCAGCCAACTGTTTCGGGCGTTAACGTCCGAGCAGTACTTC. This chain joins TRBV7-9 and TRBJ2-7; no reliable D call. Trimming stripped 5 bases from V and 6 bases from J, with 23 bases between. Germline lookup yields CDR1 SEHNR and CDR2 FQNEAQ (reference sequence). This CDR3 contains 16 residues.